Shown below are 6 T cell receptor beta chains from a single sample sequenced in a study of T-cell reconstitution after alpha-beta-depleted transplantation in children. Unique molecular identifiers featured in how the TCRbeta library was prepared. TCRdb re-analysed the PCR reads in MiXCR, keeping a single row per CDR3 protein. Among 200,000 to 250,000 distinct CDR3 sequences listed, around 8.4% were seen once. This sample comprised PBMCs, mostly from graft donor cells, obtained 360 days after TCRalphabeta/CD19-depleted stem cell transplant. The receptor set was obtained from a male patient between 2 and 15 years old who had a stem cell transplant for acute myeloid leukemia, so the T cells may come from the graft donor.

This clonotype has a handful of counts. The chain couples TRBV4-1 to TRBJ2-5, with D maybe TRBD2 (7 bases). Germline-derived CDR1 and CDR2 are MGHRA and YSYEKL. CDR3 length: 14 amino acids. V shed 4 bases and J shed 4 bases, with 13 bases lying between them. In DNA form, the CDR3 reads TGCGCCAGCAGCCTCTCCGCGGGGGCAGAGACCCAGTACTTC. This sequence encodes CASSLSAGAETQYF.

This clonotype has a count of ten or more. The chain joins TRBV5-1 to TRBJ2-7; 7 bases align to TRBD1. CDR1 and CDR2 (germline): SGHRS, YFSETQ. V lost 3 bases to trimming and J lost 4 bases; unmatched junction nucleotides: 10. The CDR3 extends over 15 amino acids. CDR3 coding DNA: TGCGCCAGCAGCTCGGACAGGCCTAACTTATACGAGCAGTACTTC. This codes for CASSSDRPNLYEQYF.

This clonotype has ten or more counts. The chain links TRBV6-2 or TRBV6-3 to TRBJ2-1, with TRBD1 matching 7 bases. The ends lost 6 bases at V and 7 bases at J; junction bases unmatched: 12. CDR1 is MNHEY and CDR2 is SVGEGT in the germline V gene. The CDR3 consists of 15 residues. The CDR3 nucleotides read TGTGCCAGCAGCCCGCCGACAGGGCAGTCAAATGAGCAGTTCTTC. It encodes CASSPPTGQSNEQFF.

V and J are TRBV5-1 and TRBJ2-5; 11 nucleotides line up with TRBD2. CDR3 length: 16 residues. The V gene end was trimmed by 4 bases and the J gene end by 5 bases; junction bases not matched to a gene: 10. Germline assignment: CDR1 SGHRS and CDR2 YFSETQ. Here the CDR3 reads CASSPYLTSGVETQYF. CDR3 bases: TGCGCCAGCAGCCCGTACCTGACTAGCGGGGTGGAGACCCAGTACTTC.

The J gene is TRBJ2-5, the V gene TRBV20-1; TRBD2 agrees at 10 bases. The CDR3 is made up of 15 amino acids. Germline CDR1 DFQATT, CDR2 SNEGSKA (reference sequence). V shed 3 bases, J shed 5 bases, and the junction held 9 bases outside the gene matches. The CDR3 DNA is TGCAGTGCTAGCCACCCAGCGGGGGGGACGGAGACCCAGTACTTC. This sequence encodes CSASHPAGGTETQYF.

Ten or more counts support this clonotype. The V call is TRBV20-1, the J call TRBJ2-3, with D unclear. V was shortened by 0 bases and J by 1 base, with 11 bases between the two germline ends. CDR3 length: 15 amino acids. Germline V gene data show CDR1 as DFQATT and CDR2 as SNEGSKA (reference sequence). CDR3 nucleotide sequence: TGCAGTGCTAGAGATCTAACTCTGGGCACAGATACGCAGTATTTT. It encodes CSARDLTLGTDTQYF.